The clone carrying this T cell receptor beta chain has just a few counts. Its antigen remains unidentified. This CDR3 is 13 amino acids long. Trimming stripped 4 bases from V and 4 bases from J, with 8 bases between. Germline values: CDR1 LNHNV, CDR2 YYDKDF (reference sequence). This entry is derived from a study of T cell repertoires in cytomegalovirus infection. For the study at large: Newly reported HLA-C-restricted and thoroughly characterized HLA-B-restricted CMV epitopes were employed. Public TCR beta signatures were indicative of both CMV infection and a matching HLA type.

The study, taken as a whole, reports: The cumulative frequency of public TCR beta families identified carriers of CMV plus the relevant HLA. The ex vivo response was dominated by HLA-C-restricted CMV-specific TCR beta clonotypes.

TCRdb reprocessed the reads via MiXCR and lists one record per CDR3 protein. The repertoire holds roughly 500,000 distinct CDR3 sequences, with around 30% as singletons. This clonotype was sampled from a human donor in good health (CMV status not recorded). Some clones in this sample may be carry-over from other donors' samples. The genes are TRBV15 and TRBJ1-3; D unresolved. Sequences were derived from cultured PBMCs, sampled from culture after CMV antigen stimulation. CDR3 sequence: CATSIPQGNTIYF. The CDR3, as DNA: TGTGCCACCAGCATCCCCCAGGGAAACACCATATATTTT.